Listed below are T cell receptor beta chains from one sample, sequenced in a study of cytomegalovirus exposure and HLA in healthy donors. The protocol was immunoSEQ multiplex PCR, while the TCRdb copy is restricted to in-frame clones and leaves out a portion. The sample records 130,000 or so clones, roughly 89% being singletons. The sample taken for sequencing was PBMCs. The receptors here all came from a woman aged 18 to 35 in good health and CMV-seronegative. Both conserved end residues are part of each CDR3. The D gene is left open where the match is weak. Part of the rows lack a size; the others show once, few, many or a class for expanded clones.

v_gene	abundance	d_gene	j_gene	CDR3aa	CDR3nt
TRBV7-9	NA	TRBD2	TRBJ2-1	CASSTERASGSGDEQFF	TGTGCCAGCAGCACAGAGCGCGCTAGCGGGAGTGGTGATGAGCAGTTCTTC
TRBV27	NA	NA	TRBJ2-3	CASSLSGGGVTDTQYF	TGTGCCAGCAGTTTATCGGGGGGAGGAGTGACAGATACGCAGTATTTT
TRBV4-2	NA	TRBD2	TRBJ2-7	CASSQDRGLGSGSSYEQYF	TGTGCCAGCAGCCAAGATAGGGGGTTGGGGAGCGGGAGCTCCTACGAGCAGTACTTC
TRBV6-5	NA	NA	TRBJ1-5	CASGRGGGQPQHF	TGTGCCAGCGGCCGGGGGGGAGGTCAGCCCCAGCATTTT
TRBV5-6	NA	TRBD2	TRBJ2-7	CASSFLGSGGYEQYF	TGTGCCAGCAGCTTTCTTGGCAGCGGGGGCTACGAGCAGTACTTC
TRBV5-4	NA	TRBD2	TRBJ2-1	CASSLSFGGRDHEQFF	TGTGCCAGCAGCCTCTCCTTCGGGGGGAGGGACCATGAGCAGTTCTTC
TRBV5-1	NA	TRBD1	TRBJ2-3	CASGTGGPSTDTQYF	TGCGCCAGCGGGACAGGGGGCCCTAGCACAGATACGCAGTATTTT
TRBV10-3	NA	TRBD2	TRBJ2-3	CAISGLAGTDTQYF	TGTGCCATCAGTGGACTAGCGGGGACAGATACGCAGTATTTT
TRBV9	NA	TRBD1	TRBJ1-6	CASSVGTGSNSPLHF	TGTGCCAGCAGCGTAGGGACAGGCAGCAATTCACCCCTCCACTTT
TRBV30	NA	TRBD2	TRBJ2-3	CAWSRGTSGRIEDTQYF	TGTGCCTGGAGTAGGGGGACTAGCGGGAGGATTGAAGATACGCAGTATTTT
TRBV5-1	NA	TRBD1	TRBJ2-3	CASSSTGVGTDTQYF	TGCGCCAGCAGCTCGACAGGGGTGGGGACAGATACGCAGTATTTT
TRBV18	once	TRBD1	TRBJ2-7	CASSRQGRSEQYF	TGTGCCAGCTCACGACAGGGGCGCAGCGAGCAGTACTTC
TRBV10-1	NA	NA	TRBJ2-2	CASSQTGANTGELFF	TGCGCCAGCAGCCAAACAGGAGCGAACACCGGGGAGCTGTTTTTT
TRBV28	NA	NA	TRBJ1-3	CASSFSSGSGNTIYF	TGTGCCAGCAGTTTTTCGTCAGGTTCTGGAAACACCATATATTTT
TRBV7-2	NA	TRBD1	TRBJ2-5	CASSVTGTGETQYF	TGTGCCAGCAGCGTAACCGGGACAGGAGAGACCCAGTACTTC
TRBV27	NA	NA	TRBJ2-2	CASSPDYNTGELFF	TGTGCCAGCAGTCCTGACTACAACACCGGGGAGCTGTTTTTT
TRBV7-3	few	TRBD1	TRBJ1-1	CASSSDRGRVAEAFF	TGTGCCAGCAGCTCGGACAGGGGGAGGGTGGCTGAAGCTTTCTTT
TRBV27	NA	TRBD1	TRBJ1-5	CASSSTLLPDRDNQPQHF	TGTGCCAGCAGTTCCACGCTACTACCCGACAGGGACAATCAGCCCCAGCATTTT
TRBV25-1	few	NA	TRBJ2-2	CASRRSDNTGELFF	TGTGCCAGCAGGAGGTCAGACAACACCGGGGAGCTGTTTTTT
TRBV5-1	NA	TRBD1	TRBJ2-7	CASSLHRGNEQYF	TGCGCCAGCAGCTTGCACAGGGGGAACGAGCAGTACTTC
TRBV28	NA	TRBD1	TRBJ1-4	CASSIISTGGPANEKLFF	TGTGCCAGCAGTATCATTTCCACAGGGGGCCCAGCTAATGAAAAACTGTTTTTT
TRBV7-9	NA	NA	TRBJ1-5	CASSTGGAGSNQPQHF	TGTGCCAGCAGCACCGGAGGGGCAGGTAGCAATCAGCCCCAGCATTTT
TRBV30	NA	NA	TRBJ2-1	CAWSAHGTYNEQFF	TGTGCCTGGAGTGCGCACGGGACATACAATGAGCAGTTCTTC
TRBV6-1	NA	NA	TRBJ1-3	CASSAGVSGNTIYF	TGTGCCAGCAGTGCCGGAGTCTCTGGAAACACCATATATTTT
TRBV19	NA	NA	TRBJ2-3	CASTLGGKGDADTQYF	TGTGCCAGTACCCTAGGGGGAAAGGGGGATGCCGATACGCAGTATTTT
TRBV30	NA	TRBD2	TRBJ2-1	CAWSTGTSGYNEQFF	TGTGCCTGGAGTACCGGGACTAGCGGATACAATGAGCAGTTCTTC
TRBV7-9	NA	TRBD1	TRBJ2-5	CASSRMTGGWETQYF	TGTGCCAGCAGCCGGATGACAGGGGGTTGGGAGACCCAGTACTTC
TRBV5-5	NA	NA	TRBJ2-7	CASSGSGQSSYEQYF	TGTGCCAGCAGCGGGTCAGGGCAAAGCTCCTACGAGCAGTACTTC
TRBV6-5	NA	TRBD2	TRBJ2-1	CASRLAGGPYNEQFF	TGTGCCAGCAGGCTAGCGGGAGGGCCCTACAATGAGCAGTTCTTC
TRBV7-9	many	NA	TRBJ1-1	CASSLDMNTEAFF	TGTGCCAGCAGCTTAGACATGAACACTGAAGCTTTCTTT
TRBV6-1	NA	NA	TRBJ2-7	CASSEMGHNEQYF	TGTGCCAGCAGTGAAATGGGCCATAACGAGCAGTACTTC
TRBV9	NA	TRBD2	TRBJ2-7	CASSESGGGLYEQYF	TGTGCCAGCAGCGAGAGCGGGGGGGGACTGTACGAGCAGTACTTC
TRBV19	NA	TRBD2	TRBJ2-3	CASTQGLGADTQYF	TGTGCCAGTACCCAAGGACTAGGGGCAGATACGCAGTATTTT
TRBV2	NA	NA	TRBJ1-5	CASNLADSNQPQHF	TGTGCCAGCAACCTGGCGGATAGCAATCAGCCCCAGCATTTT
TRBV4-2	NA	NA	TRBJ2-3	CASSQERSTDTQYF	TGTGCCAGCAGCCAAGAGCGCTCCACAGATACGCAGTATTTT
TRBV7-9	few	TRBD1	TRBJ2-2	CASTLTTTGTVNTGELFF	TGTGCCAGCACCCTAACTACAACCGGGACAGTGAACACCGGGGAGCTGTTTTTT
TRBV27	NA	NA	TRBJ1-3	CASSPGWSGNTIYF	TGTGCCAGCAGTCCGGGGTGGTCTGGAAACACCATATATTTT
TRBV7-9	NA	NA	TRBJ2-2	CASSLAGRNTGELFF	TGTGCCAGCAGCTTAGCTGGGCGGAACACCGGGGAGCTGTTTTTT
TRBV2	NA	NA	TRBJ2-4	CASTIAPGTNKNIQYF	TGTGCCAGCACCATAGCCCCGGGAACCAACAAAAACATTCAGTACTTC
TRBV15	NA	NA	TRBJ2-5	CATSRDPGETQYF	TGTGCCACCAGCAGAGACCCGGGTGAGACCCAGTACTTC
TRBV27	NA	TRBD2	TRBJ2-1	CASGEGTNPYNEQFF	TGTGCCAGCGGCGAGGGGACTAACCCCTACAATGAGCAGTTCTTC
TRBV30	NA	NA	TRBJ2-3	CAWARADTQYF	TGTGCCTGGGCCAGGGCAGATACGCAGTATTTT
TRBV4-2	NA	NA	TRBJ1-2	CASSQDMGISGSYGYTF	TGTGCCAGCAGCCAAGATATGGGTATCAGCGGTAGCTATGGCTACACCTTC
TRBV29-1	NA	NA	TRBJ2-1	CSVGRQGSVNGQFF	TGCAGCGTTGGTAGGCAGGGAAGCGTAAATGGGCAGTTCTTC